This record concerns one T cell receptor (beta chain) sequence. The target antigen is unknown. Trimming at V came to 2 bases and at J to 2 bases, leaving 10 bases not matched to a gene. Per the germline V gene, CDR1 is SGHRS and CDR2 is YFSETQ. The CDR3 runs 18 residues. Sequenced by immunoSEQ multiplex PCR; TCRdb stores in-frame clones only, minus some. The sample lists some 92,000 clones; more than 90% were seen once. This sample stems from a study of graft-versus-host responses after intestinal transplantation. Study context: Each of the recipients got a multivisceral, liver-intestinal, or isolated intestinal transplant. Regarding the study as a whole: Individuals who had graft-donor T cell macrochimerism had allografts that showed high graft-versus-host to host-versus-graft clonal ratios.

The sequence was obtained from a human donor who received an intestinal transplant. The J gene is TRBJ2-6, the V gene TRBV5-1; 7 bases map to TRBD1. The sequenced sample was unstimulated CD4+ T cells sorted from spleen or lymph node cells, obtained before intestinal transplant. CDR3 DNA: TGCGCCAGCAGCTTTGTCTGGGACAGTGGAACTGGGGCCAACGTCCTGACTTTC. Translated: CASSFVWDSGTGANVLTF. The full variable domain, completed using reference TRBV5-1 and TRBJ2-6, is KAGVTQTPRYLIKTRGQQVTLSCSPISGHRSVSWYQQTPGQGLQFLFEYFSETQRNKGNFPGRFSGRQFSNSRSEMNVSTLELGDSALYLCASSFVWDSGTGANVLTFGAGSRLTVL.